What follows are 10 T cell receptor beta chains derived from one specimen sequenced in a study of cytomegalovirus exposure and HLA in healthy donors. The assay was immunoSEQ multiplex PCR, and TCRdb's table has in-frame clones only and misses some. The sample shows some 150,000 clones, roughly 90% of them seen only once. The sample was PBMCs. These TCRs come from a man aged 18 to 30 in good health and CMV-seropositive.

The CDR3: CASSSGGASYEQYF. The CDR3 bases are TGTGCCAGCTCGAGCGGGGGGGCTTCCTACGAGCAGTACTTC. This chain connects TRBV19 to TRBJ2-7; 10 bases line up with TRBD2. In germline, CDR1 is LNHDA, CDR2 SQIVND (reference sequence). With 9 bases clipped from V and 1 base from J, the junction kept 6 bases outside the gene matches. The CDR3 length is 14 residues.

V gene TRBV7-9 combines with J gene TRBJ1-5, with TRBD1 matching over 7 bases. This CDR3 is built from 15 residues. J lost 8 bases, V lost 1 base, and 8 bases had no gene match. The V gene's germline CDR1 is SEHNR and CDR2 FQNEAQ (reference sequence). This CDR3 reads CASSLGGGFIEPQHF. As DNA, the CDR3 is TGTGCCAGCAGCTTAGGAGGGGGCTTTATCGAGCCCCAGCATTTT.

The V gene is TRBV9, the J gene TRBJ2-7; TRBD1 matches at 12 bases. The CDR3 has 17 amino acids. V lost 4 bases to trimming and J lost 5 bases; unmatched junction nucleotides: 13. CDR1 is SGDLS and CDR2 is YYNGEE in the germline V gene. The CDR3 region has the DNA TGTGCCAGCAGCATGAGAGGGTTGGGACAGGGGGCAAACGAGCAGTACTTC. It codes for CASSMRGLGQGANEQYF.

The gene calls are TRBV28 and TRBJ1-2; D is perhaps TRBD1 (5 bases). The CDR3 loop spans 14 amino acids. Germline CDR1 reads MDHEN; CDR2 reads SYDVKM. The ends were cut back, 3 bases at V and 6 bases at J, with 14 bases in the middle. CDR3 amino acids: CASSLYRGGHGYTF. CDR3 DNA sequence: TGTGCCAGCAGTTTGTATAGGGGAGGCCATGGCTACACCTTC.

The CDR3 DNA reads as TGCGCCAGCCAAGCGACGGCTTCCTACGAGCAGTACTTC. Translated, it gives CASQATASYEQYF. The genes are TRBV10-1 and TRBJ2-7; D ambiguous. Germline lookup yields CDR1 WNHNN and CDR2 SYGVQD (reference sequence). V lost 8 bases to trimming and J lost 1 base, with 12 bases between them. This CDR3 contains 13 residues.

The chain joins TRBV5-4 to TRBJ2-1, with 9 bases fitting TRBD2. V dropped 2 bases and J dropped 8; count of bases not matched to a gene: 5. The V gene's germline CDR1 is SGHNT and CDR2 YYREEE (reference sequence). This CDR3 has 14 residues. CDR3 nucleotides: TGTGCCAGCAGCTTAGCGGGGGGCCGGGATGAGCAGTTCTTC. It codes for CASSLAGGRDEQFF.

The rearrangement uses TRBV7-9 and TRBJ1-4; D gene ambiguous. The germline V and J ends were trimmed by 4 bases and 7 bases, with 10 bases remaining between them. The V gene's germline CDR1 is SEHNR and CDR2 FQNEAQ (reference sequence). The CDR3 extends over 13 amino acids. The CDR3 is CASSSGEAEKLFF. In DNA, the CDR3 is TGTGCCAGCAGCTCTGGCGAGGCTGAAAAACTGTTTTTT. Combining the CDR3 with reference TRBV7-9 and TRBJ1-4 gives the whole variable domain DTGVSQNPRHKITKRGQNVTFRCDPISEHNRLYWYRQTLGQGPEFLTYFQNEAQLEKSRLLSDRFSAERPKGSFSTLEIQRTEQGDSAMYLCASSSGEAEKLFFGSGTQLSVL.

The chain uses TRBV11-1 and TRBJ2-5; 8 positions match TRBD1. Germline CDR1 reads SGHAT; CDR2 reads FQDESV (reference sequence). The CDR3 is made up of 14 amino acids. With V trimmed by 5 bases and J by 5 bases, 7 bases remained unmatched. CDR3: CASSPQGAGETQYF. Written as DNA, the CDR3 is TGTGCCAGCAGCCCCCAGGGGGCTGGTGAGACCCAGTACTTC. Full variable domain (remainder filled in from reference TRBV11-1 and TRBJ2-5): EAEVAQSPRYKITEKSQAVAFWCDPISGHATLYWYRQILGQGPELLVQFQDESVVDDSQLPKDRFSAERLKGVDSTLKIQPAELGDSAMYLCASSPQGAGETQYFGPGTRLLVL.

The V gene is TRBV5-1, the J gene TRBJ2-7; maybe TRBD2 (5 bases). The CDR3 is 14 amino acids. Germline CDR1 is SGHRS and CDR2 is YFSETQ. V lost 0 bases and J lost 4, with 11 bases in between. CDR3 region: CASSLAERDYEQYF. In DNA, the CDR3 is TGCGCCAGCAGCTTGGCCGAGAGGGATTACGAGCAGTACTTC.

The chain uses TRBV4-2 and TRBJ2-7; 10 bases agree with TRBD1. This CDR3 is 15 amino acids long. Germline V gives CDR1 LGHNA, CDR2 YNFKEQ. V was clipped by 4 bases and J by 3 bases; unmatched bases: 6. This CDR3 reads CASSRGQGTNYEQYF. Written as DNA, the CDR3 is TGTGCCAGCAGCCGGGGACAGGGGACCAACTACGAGCAGTACTTC.